The clone carrying this T cell receptor beta chain was counted at least ten times. Its matching antigen is unknown. This entry is derived from a study of spatial heterogeneity in lung cancer. Study observations and caveats: Tumoral mutation counts were tracked by counts of expanded intratumoral alpha and beta TCRs.

The time point: sample taken at primary tumor resection. No cells were sorted before sequencing. The whole RNA sequenced was extracted from tumor, nontumor lung or frozen PBMC. MiXCR was run by TCRdb on the 5' RACE reads, yielding one entry per CDR3 protein. The sample shows approximately 94,000 distinct CDR3 sequences, 4.4% of them seen only once. Per germline, CDR1 SGHAT and CDR2 FQNNGV. V was cut by 2 bases and J by 2 bases, with 12 bases left in between. The CDR3 runs 15 residues. This chain connects TRBV11-2 to TRBJ2-5; no definite D call. The specimen was lung tumor tissue, collected at surgery. The sequence came from a male donor with early-stage non-small cell lung cancer. Here the CDR3 DNA reads TGTGCCAGCAGCTTATTCCCCTATGGGCAAGAGACCCAGTACTTC. Its protein product is CASSLFPYGQETQYF.